Sequencing of this T cell receptor beta chain was carried out in a study of cytomegalovirus exposure and HLA in healthy donors. Whole-study findings and limits: Most TCR beta V segments were productive about 87% or about 30% of the time in an earlier analysis. Later, an analysis showed that TCR beta chains associated with HLA were more clonally expanded than others that were equally common.

The PCR used 60 Vbeta and 13 Jbeta primers. Repertoires were generated with immunoSEQ multiplex PCR, while TCRdb's copy carries only in-frame clones and drops some. The table lists 140,000 to 150,000 clones, roughly 75% of them singletons. This clone has a handful of counts. Its antigen is still unknown. V was cut by 6 bases and J by 0 bases, with 17 bases left in between. The CDR3 consists of 16 residues. Germline V gene lookup returns CDR1 LNHDA and CDR2 SQIVND (reference sequence). The chain joins TRBV19 to TRBJ1-1; no clear D. This sequence was found in a female donor in good health and CMV-seronegative. The sequencing sample was made of PBMCs. CDR3 sequence reads: CASSYWAGSVNTEAFF. CDR3 bases: TGTGCCAGTAGCTACTGGGCGGGGTCGGTGAACACTGAAGCTTTCTTT.